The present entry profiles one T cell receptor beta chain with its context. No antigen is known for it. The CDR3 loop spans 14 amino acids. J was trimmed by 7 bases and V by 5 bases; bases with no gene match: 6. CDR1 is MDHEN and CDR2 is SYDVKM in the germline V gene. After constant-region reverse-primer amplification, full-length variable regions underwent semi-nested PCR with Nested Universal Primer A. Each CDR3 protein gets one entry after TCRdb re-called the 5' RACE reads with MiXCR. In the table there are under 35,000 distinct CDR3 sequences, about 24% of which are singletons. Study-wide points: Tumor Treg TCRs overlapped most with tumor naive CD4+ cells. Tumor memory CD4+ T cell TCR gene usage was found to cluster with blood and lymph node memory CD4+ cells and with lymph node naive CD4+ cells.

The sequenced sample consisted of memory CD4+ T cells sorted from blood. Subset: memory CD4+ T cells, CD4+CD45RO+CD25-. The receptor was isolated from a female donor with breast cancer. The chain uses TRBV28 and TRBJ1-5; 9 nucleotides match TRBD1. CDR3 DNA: TGTGCCAGCAGTAGATACAGGGGGCAACAGCCCCAGCATTTT. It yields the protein CASSRYRGQQPQHF.